This section outlines one TCR beta chain sequence together with its context. The data stem from a study of beta chain features in type 1 diabetes. Isolated RNA was reverse transcribed in full, so expressed TCRB transcripts were sequenced. Sequencing used immunoSEQ multiplex PCR; TCRdb keeps in-frame clones, though not all of them. The data contain approximately 300,000 clones, more than 9.5% of them singletons. The CDR3 is made up of 15 amino acids. The germline V gene encodes CDR1 SGDLS and CDR2 YYNGEE. Trimming took 0 bases from V and 8 from J; bases not matched to a gene: 6. The source is a woman under 40 in good health. The chain joins TRBV9 to TRBJ1-5; 9 bases align to TRBD1. The specimen sequenced was naive CD4+ T cells from blood. CDR3 bases: TGTGCCAGCAGCGTAGGGACAGGGGAGGGAGAGCCCCAGCATTTT. It specifies CASSVGTGEGEPQHF.